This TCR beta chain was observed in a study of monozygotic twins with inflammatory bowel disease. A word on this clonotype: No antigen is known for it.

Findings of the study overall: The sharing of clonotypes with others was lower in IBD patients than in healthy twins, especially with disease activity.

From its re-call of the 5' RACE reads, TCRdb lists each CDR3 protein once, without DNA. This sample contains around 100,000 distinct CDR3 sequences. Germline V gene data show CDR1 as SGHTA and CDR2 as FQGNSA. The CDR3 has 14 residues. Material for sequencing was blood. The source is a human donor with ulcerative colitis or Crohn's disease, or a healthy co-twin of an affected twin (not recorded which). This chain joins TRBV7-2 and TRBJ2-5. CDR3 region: CASSLAGFTETQYF.